Below are 15 T cell receptor beta chains sequenced from a single sample in a study of T cell clonotyping in hematopoietic cell transplantation. Sequencing used immunoSEQ multiplex PCR; TCRdb keeps in-frame clones, though not all of them. The sample has roughly 6,100 clones, approximately 30% seen once. This sample comprised peripheral blood mononuclear cells, obtained 30 days after allogeneic stem cell transplant. The receptors shown here come from a female patient in her fifties who had an allogeneic stem cell transplant from an unrelated donor, so the T cells may come from the graft donor. Some clones in this sample may be carry-over from other donors' samples.

The rearrangement joins TRBV5-6 to TRBJ2-7, with D perhaps TRBD2 (5 bases). CDR3 length equals 14 residues. Germline-derived CDR1 and CDR2 are SGHDT and YYEEEE. V was shortened by 2 bases and J by 1 base, with 10 bases between the two germline ends. As DNA, the CDR3 is TGTGCCAGCAGCTTTCTAGCAGATTCCTACGAGCAGTACTTC. Amino acids: CASSFLADSYEQYF.

The sample holds a few counts of this clone. This chain uses TRBV30 with TRBJ2-7; D may correspond to TRBD1 or TRBD2 (6 bases each). Germline CDR1 GTSNPN, CDR2 SVGIG (reference sequence). This CDR3 has 13 residues. V lost 4 bases and J 4 bases, leaving 14 bases between the germline ends. The CDR3 DNA sequence: TGTGCCTGGACCCATGGAGGGGGGTACGAGCAGTACTTC. Its protein product is CAWTHGGGYEQYF. Complete variable domain (other parts from reference TRBV30 and TRBJ2-7): SQTIHQWPATLVQPVGSPLSLECTVEGTSNPNLYWYRQAAGRGLQLLFYSVGIGQISSEVPQNLSASRPQDRQFILSSKKLLLSDSGFYLCAWTHGGGYEQYFGPGTRLTVT.

The chain is built from TRBV30 and TRBJ1-1, with D possibly TRBD1 on 6 matching bases. Per the germline V gene, CDR1 is GTSNPN and CDR2 is SVGIG (reference sequence). The CDR3 runs to 13 residues. V was shortened by 8 bases and J by 2 bases, with 15 bases between the two germline ends. Here the CDR3 DNA reads TGTGCCGGTACGAAGGGGGGAAACACTGAAGCTTTCTTT. It specifies CAGTKGGNTEAFF. Combining the CDR3 with reference TRBV30 and TRBJ1-1 gives the whole variable domain SQTIHQWPATLVQPVGSPLSLECTVEGTSNPNLYWYRQAAGRGLQLLFYSVGIGQISSEVPQNLSASRPQDRQFILSSKKLLLSDSGFYLCAGTKGGNTEAFFGQGTRLTVV.

Concerning this clone itself: The junction does not match germline at one end; this may be a read error. This chain connects TRBV6-6 to TRBJ2-6, with a weak D call TRBD1 (5 bases). This CDR3 has 14 residues. The germline gives CDR1 MNHNY, CDR2 SVGAGI (reference sequence). This CDR3 reads CASNYLSGANVLTF. CDR3 DNA: TGTGCCAGCAACTATTTATCTGGGGCCAACGTCTTGACTTTC.

This chain connects TRBV30 to TRBJ2-2, with 9 positions matching TRBD2. J gave up 1 base and V 2 bases, and 8 bases lay outside the gene matches. Per germline, CDR1 GTSNPN and CDR2 SVGIG (reference sequence). CDR3 size: 17 residues. The CDR3: CAWSHLTSGVNTGELFF. The CDR3 nucleotides read TGTGCCTGGAGTCACTTGACTAGCGGAGTGAACACCGGGGAGCTGTTTTTT.

This clone has a handful of counts. The gene calls are TRBV2 and TRBJ1-2; no firm D call. The germline V and J ends were trimmed by 4 bases and 4 bases, with 10 bases remaining between them. This CDR3 is 13 amino acids long. Per germline, CDR1 SNHLY and CDR2 FYNNEI. In DNA, the CDR3 is TGTGCCAGCAGTGGAACGGACGGCTATGGCTACACCTTC. It codes for CASSGTDGYGYTF.

V usage is TRBV19 and J usage is TRBJ1-2; perhaps TRBD1 as D (5 bases). In germline, CDR1 is LNHDA, CDR2 SQIVND (reference sequence). CDR3 length equals 17 residues. V lost 3 bases and J lost 4, with 21 bases in between. The CDR3 loop is CASSIPSLQATSYGYTF. The DNA for the CDR3 is TGTGCCAGTAGTATCCCATCGCTACAGGCGACTTCCTATGGCTACACCTTC.

CDR3 in amino acids: CAWSVHRGGYGYTF. The CDR3 region has the DNA TGTGCCTGGAGTGTACACAGGGGAGGCTATGGCTACACCTTC. The chain uses TRBV30 and TRBJ1-2; 7 bases are shared with TRBD1. Unmatched junction bases numbered 5, after V lost 0 bases and J lost 4 bases. CDR1 is GTSNPN and CDR2 is SVGIG in the germline V gene (reference sequence). The CDR3 covers 14 residues.

By share, this clone counts as large. The rearrangement joins TRBV30 to TRBJ1-2, with TRBD1 identical over 8 bases. CDR1 is GTSNPN, CDR2 SVGIG, per germline (reference sequence). Trimming took 5 bases from V and 2 from J; bases not matched to a gene: 4. The CDR3 runs to 13 residues. CDR3 nucleotides: TGTGCCTGGGGACAGGGACAGAACTATGGCTACACCTTC. It is translated as CAWGQGQNYGYTF.

V gene TRBV30 combines with J gene TRBJ1-1; 10 bases agree with TRBD1. The CDR3 covers 15 residues. In germline, CDR1 is GTSNPN, CDR2 SVGIG (reference sequence). V lost 2 bases, J lost 3 bases, and 6 bases stayed unmatched. CDR3 in DNA: TGTGCCTGGAGTTTCTCCGGGACAGGGGACACTGAAGCTTTCTTT. Translation: CAWSFSGTGDTEAFF.

The gene calls are TRBV6-5 and TRBJ1-2; D is perhaps TRBD1 (5 bases). This CDR3 has 13 residues. V was shortened by 8 bases and J by 1 base, with 11 bases between the two germline ends. The V gene's germline CDR1 is MNHEY and CDR2 SVGAGI. The CDR3 DNA sequence: TGTGCCAGCTCTAGGACACTTAACTATGGCTACACCTTC. Its translation: CASSRTLNYGYTF.

This clone was seen more than once but under ten times. V usage is TRBV30 and J usage is TRBJ2-3, with 8 bases aligning to TRBD2. The CDR3 contains 16 residues. Germline assignment: CDR1 GTSNPN and CDR2 SVGIG (reference sequence). With V trimmed by 0 bases and J by 1 base, 6 bases remained unmatched. As DNA, the CDR3 is TGTGCCTGGAGTGTCTGGATTAGCGGGGGCACAGATACGCAGTATTTT. It codes for CAWSVWISGGTDTQYF.

This clone is deemed medium-sized (0.01 to 0.1%). The gene calls are TRBV20-1 and TRBJ1-2; no reliable D call. V was trimmed by 6 bases and J by 8 bases, leaving 13 bases between them. There are 11 residues in the CDR3. Per germline, CDR1 DFQATT and CDR2 SNEGSKA (reference sequence). In DNA form, the CDR3 reads TGCAGTGCCCAGGTTGGAGCGGGCTACACCTTC. It encodes CSAQVGAGYTF.

This chain uses TRBV6-5 with TRBJ1-2; 10 bases agree with TRBD1. The junction had 7 bases not matched to a gene; V was cut back by 7 bases and J by 5 bases. The CDR3 contains 14 residues. Germline lookup yields CDR1 MNHEY and CDR2 SVGAGI. CDR3 in DNA: TGTGCCAGCACCCGGACAGGGGGAGTTTATGGCTACACCTTC. Translating gives CASTRTGGVYGYTF.

This clone was recorded a few times. The rearrangement joins TRBV6-5 to TRBJ1-5, with 7 nucleotides matching TRBD1. Per the germline V gene, CDR1 is MNHEY and CDR2 is SVGAGI. Trimming removed 6 bases from V and 6 bases from J; junction bases left unmatched: 5. The CDR3 consists of 13 residues. Here the CDR3 DNA reads TGTGCCAGCAGGGGGACAGAGGTTCAGCCCCAGCATTTT. Its protein product is CASRGTEVQPQHF.